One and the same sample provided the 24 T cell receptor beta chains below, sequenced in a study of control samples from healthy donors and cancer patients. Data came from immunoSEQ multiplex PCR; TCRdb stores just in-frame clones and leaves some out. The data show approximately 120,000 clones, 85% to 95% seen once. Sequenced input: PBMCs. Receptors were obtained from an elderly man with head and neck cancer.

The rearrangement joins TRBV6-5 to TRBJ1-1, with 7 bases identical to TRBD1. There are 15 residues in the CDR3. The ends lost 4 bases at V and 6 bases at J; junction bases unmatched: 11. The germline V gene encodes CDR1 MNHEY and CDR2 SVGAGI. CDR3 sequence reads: CASSSTYRGMPEAFF. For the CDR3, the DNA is TGTGCCAGCAGTTCGACCTACAGGGGAATGCCTGAAGCTTTCTTT.

Here the CDR3 DNA reads TGTGCCAGCAGCCAAGATCTCAGAGGGGCCGACTATGGCTACACCTTC. It specifies CASSQDLRGADYGYTF. The chain is built from TRBV4-2 and TRBJ1-2, with D tentatively TRBD1 (5 bases). This CDR3 is built from 16 residues. Germline V gives CDR1 LGHNA, CDR2 YNFKEQ. V lost 0 bases, J lost 3 bases, and 14 bases lay in between.

CDR3 amino acids: CSGGSRRGTDTQYF. CDR3 DNA: TGCAGCGGAGGGTCGCGGAGGGGCACAGATACGCAGTATTTT. The rearrangement uses TRBV29-1 and TRBJ2-3; D might be TRBD2 (6 bases). Per germline, CDR1 SQVTM and CDR2 ANQGSEA. This CDR3 comprises 14 residues. The ends were cut back, 7 bases at V and 1 base at J, with 15 bases in the middle.

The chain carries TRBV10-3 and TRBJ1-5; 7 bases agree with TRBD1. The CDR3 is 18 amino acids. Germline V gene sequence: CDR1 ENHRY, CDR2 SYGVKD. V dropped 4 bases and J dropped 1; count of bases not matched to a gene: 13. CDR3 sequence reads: CAISGGSGTDTSNQPQHF. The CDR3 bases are TGTGCCATCAGTGGGGGTTCCGGGACAGACACCAGCAATCAGCCCCAGCATTTT.

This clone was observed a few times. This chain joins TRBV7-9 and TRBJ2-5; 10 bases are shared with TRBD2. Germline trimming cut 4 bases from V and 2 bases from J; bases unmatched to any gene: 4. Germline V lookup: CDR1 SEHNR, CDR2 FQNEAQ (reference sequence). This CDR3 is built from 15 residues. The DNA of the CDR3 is TGTGCCAGCAGCTACTGGACTAGCGGTCAAGAGACCCAGTACTTC. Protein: CASSYWTSGQETQYF.

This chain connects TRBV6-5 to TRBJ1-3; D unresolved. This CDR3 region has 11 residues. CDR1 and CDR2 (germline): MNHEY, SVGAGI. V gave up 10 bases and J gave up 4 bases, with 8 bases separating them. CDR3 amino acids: CATSVGNTIYF. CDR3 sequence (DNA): TGTGCCACCTCGGTGGGAAACACCATATATTTT.

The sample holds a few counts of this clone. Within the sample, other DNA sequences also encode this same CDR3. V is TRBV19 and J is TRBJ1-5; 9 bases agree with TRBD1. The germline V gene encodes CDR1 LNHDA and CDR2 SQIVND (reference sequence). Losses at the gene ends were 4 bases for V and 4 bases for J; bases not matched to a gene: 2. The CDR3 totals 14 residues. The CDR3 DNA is TGTGCCAGTAGTACGACAGGGGGTAATCAGCCCCAGCATTTT. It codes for CASSTTGGNQPQHF.

CDR3 DNA: TGTGCTAGTGGTTTGTCCCGACAGGGGGCGGGGAACACTGAAGCTTTCTTT. This sequence encodes CASGLSRQGAGNTEAFF. The chain links TRBV12-5 to TRBJ1-1; 10 bases are shared with TRBD1. Per the germline V gene, CDR1 is LGHNT and CDR2 is FRNRAP. This CDR3 spans 17 amino acids. J gave up 1 base and V 2 bases, and 7 bases lay outside the gene matches.

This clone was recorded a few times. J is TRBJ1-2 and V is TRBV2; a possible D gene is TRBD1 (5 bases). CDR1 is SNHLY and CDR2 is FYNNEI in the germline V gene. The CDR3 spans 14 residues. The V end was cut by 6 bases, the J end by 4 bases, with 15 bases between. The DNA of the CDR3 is TGTGCCAGCAGGACCCCCACAGGATCCTATGGCTACACCTTC. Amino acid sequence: CASRTPTGSYGYTF.

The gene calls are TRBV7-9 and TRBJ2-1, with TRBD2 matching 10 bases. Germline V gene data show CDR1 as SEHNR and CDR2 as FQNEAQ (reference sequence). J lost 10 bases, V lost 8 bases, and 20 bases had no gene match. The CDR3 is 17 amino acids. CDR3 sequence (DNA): TGTGCCAGCCGTTCTTATTCCTTAGCGGGAGGACGATTAGAGCAGTTCTTC. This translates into CASRSYSLAGGRLEQFF.

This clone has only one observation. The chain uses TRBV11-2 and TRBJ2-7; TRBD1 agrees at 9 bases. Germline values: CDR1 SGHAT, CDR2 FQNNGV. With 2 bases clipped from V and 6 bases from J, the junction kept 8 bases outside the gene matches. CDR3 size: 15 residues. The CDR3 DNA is TGTGCCAGCAGCTTAACGGGACAGGGATTTGGCGAGCAGTACTTC. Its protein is CASSLTGQGFGEQYF.

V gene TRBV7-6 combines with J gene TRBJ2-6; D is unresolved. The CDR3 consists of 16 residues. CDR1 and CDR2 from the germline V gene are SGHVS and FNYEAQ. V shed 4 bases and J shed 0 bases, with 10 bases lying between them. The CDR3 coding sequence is TGTGCCAGCAGCTCAATTGCCTTCTCTGGGGCCAACGTCCTGACTTTC. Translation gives CASSSIAFSGANVLTF.

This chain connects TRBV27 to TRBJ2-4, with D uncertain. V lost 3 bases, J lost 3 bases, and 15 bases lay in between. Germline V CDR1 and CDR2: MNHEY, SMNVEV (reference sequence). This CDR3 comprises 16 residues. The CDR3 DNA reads TGTGCCAGCAGTTTTAGTCAGTCGTTGGTCAAAAACATTCAGTACTTC. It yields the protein CASSFSQSLVKNIQYF.

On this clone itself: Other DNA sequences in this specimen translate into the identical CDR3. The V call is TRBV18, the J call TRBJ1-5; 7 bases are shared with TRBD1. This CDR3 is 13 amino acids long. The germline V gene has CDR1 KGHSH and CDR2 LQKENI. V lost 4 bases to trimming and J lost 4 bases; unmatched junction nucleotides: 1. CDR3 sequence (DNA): TGTGCCAGCTCACTGGACAGGAATCAGCCCCAGCATTTT. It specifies CASSLDRNQPQHF.

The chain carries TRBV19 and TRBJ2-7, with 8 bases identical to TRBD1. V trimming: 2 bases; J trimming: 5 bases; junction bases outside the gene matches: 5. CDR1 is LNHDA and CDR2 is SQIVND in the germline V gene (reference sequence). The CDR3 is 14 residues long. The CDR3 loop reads CASSISGGLNEQYF. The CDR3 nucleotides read TGTGCCAGTAGTATATCAGGGGGCCTGAACGAGCAGTACTTC.

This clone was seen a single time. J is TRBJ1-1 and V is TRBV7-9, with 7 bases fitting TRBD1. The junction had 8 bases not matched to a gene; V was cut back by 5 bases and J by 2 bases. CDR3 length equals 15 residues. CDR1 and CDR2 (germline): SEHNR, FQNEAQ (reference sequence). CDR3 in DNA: TGTGCCAGCAGCGTTAGATCAGGGGGTAACACTGAAGCTTTCTTT. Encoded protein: CASSVRSGGNTEAFF.

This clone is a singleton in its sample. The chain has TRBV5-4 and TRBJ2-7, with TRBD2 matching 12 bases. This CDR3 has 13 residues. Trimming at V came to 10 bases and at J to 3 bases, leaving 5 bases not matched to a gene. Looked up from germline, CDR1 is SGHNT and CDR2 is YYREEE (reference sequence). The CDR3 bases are TGTGCCGGGGGACTAGCGGGCTACTACGAGCAGTACTTC. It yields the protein CAGGLAGYYEQYF.

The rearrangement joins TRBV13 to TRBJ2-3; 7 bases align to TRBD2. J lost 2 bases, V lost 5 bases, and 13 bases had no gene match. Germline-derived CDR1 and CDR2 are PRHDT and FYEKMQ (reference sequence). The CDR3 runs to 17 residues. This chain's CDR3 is CASSPPSGGVFTDTQYF. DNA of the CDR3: TGTGCCAGCAGCCCACCCTCTGGGGGGGTCTTCACAGATACGCAGTATTTT.

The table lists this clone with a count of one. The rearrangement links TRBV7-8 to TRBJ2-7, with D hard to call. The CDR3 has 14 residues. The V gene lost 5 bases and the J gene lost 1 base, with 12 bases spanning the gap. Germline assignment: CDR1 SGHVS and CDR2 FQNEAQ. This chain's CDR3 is CASSDTMGSYEQYF. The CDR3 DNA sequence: TGTGCCAGCAGCGACACTATGGGATCCTACGAGCAGTACTTC.

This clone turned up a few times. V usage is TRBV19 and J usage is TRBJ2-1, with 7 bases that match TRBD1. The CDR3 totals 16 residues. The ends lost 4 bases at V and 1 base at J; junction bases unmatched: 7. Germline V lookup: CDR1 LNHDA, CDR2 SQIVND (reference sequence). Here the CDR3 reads CASSTRKGASYNEQFF. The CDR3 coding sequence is TGTGCCAGTAGTACCCGTAAGGGGGCTTCCTACAATGAGCAGTTCTTC.

The CDR3 protein is CASSEPGWRTYEQYF. The CDR3 DNA follows: TGTGCCAGCAGTGAACCCGGTTGGCGTACCTACGAGCAGTACTTC. V is TRBV6-1 and J is TRBJ2-7; unclear D gene. V lost 2 bases and J lost 2, with 13 bases in between. Looked up from germline, CDR1 is MNHNS and CDR2 is SASEGT. The CDR3 loop spans 15 amino acids.

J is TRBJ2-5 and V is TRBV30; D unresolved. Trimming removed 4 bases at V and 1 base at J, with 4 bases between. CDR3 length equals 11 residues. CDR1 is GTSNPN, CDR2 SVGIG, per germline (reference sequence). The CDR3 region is CAWTSQETQYF. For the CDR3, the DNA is TGTGCCTGGACGTCCCAAGAGACCCAGTACTTC.

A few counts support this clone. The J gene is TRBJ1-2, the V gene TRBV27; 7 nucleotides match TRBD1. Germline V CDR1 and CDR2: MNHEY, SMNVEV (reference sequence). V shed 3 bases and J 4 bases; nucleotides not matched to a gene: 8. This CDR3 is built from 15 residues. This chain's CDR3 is CASSFLQGLGYGYTF. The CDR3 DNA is TGTGCCAGCAGTTTCCTACAGGGGCTCGGCTATGGCTACACCTTC.

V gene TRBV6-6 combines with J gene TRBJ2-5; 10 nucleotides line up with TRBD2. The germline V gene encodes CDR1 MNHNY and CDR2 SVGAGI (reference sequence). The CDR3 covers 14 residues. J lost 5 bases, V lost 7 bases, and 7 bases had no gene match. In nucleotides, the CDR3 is TGTGCCAGCAAAAGGGGGACTAGCGTCGAGACCCAGTACTTC. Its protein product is CASKRGTSVETQYF.